The subject of this entry is one T cell receptor beta chain. There are 16 residues in the CDR3. V was clipped by 6 bases and J by 0 bases, with 17 bases between them. Germline V gene data show CDR1 as ENHRY and CDR2 as SYGVKD. This record comes from a study of blood T cell repertoires in COVID-19. Sequenced by immunoSEQ multiplex PCR; TCRdb stores in-frame clones only, minus some. Seen here are 200,000 to 300,000 clones, about nine tenths observed once, and the top ten hold about 0.8%. Material: peripheral blood. The V gene is TRBV10-3, the J gene TRBJ1-2; D call uncertain. This TCR was sampled from a man aged 25-45 years with COVID-19, enrolled during active disease. CDR3 DNA sequence: TGTGCCATCAGCCGGACGGCGGGAAGCTCTAACTATGGCTACACCTTC. Translating gives CAISRTAGSSNYGYTF.